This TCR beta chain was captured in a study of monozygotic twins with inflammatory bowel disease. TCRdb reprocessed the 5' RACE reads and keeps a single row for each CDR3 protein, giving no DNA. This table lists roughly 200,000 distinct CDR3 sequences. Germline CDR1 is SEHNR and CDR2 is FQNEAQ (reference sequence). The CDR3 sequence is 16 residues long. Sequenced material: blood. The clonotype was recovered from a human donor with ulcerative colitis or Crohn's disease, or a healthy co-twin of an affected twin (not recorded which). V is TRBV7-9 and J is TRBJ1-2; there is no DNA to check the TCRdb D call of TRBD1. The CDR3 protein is CASSPPGRGSSYGYTF.